These 14 T cell receptor beta chains were all obtained from the same sample, sequenced in a study of identical twins. TCRdb independently ran MiXCR on the 5' RACE reads; one entry per CDR3 protein. The table has over 550,000 distinct CDR3 sequences, under 8.5% seen once. This sample was shared with a second study, whose subject was yellow fever vaccine responses in identical twins.

Sequencing was carried out using PBMCs. These receptors were taken from a woman between 18 and 30 years old in good health.

In this sample, this clonotype turned up many times. The genes are TRBV28 and TRBJ2-5, with TRBD1 matching 9 bases. J was trimmed by 3 bases and V by 5 bases; bases with no gene match: 10. CDR1 and CDR2 from the germline V gene are MDHEN and SYDVKM. CDR3 length: 16 residues. The chain's CDR3 is CASSAVRDRVKETQYF. CDR3 nucleotide sequence: TGTGCCAGCAGTGCCGTTCGGGACAGGGTAAAAGAGACCCAGTACTTC.

This clonotype was seen more than once but under ten times. The chain is built from TRBV6-1 and TRBJ2-5, with D perhaps matching TRBD2 (5 bases). The CDR3 is made up of 14 amino acids. Germline-derived CDR1 and CDR2 are MNHNS and SASEGT. V lost 6 bases and J 0 bases, leaving 11 bases between the germline ends. CDR3 region: CASRDLAYQETQYF. DNA of the CDR3: TGTGCCAGCAGAGATCTAGCTTACCAAGAGACCCAGTACTTC.

This clonotype showed up just a few times. V usage is TRBV20-1 and J usage is TRBJ1-1; 7 bases match TRBD1. The junction had 0 bases not matched to a gene; V was cut back by 2 bases and J by 0 bases. The CDR3 spans 13 residues. CDR1 and CDR2 from the germline V gene are DFQATT and SNEGSKA (reference sequence). The chain's CDR3 is CSARQGVNTEAFF. The CDR3 bases are TGCAGTGCTAGACAGGGGGTGAACACTGAAGCTTTCTTT.

The table lists this clonotype with a few counts. The chain couples TRBV10-3 to TRBJ2-7; perhaps D is TRBD1 or TRBD2 (6 bases each). The CDR3 has 13 amino acids. V lost 3 bases and J lost 8, with 14 bases in between. Germline CDR1 and CDR2: ENHRY and SYGVKD. CDR3 sequence: CAISDTGRDQQYV. Here the CDR3 DNA reads TGTGCCATCAGTGATACAGGGCGGGACCAGCAGTACGTC.

This clonotype was observed a few times. V usage is TRBV12-3 or TRBV12-4 and J usage is TRBJ1-2; 8 bases line up with TRBD1. With 4 bases clipped from V and 3 bases from J, the junction kept 10 bases outside the gene matches. This CDR3 contains 16 residues. CDR3 region: CASSSPPRGRDYGYTF. CDR3 coding DNA: TGTGCCAGCAGTTCACCGCCCAGGGGGCGAGACTATGGCTACACCTTC.

This clonotype came up many times. The chain uses TRBV5-1 and TRBJ2-1; 7 bases are shared with TRBD2. Germline V lookup: CDR1 SGHRS, CDR2 YFSETQ. J was trimmed by 6 bases and V by 7 bases; bases with no gene match: 16. The length of the CDR3 is 16 residues. CDR3 nucleotides: TGCGCCAGCCGCAGCGCAGGACTAGTAGGTTCCAATGAGCAGTTCTTC. As protein: CASRSAGLVGSNEQFF.

This clonotype was seen a handful of times. The CDR3 DNA follows: TGTGCCAGCACCCCTCAGACTGGGGAGAAACTGTTTTTT. Protein sequence: CASTPQTGEKLFF. This sequence joins TRBV7-2 and TRBJ1-4; D is uncertain. V shed 7 bases and J shed 11 bases, with 17 bases lying between them. CDR1 SGHTA and CDR2 FQGNSA come from the germline V gene. This CDR3 spans 13 amino acids.

Concerning this clonotype itself: A much larger clone differs from this one at a single base, so this may be a read error. The J gene is TRBJ2-7, the V gene TRBV5-1; D is possibly TRBD2 (7 bases). In germline, CDR1 is SGHRS, CDR2 YFSETQ. The CDR3 loop spans 14 amino acids. In DNA, the CDR3 is TGCGCCAGGAGCTCCAGGGGAGGGGGGGACGAGCAGTACTTC. Amino acid sequence: CARSSRGGGDEQYF. Full variable domain (rest looked up from reference TRBV5-1 and TRBJ2-7): KAGVTQTPRYLIKTRGQQVTLSCSPISGHRSVSWYQQTPGQGLQFLFEYFSETQRNKGNFPGRFSGRQFSNSRSEMNVSTLELGDSALYLCARSSRGGGDEQYFGPGTRLTVT.

In its sample, this clonotype was seen a few times. The V call is TRBV6-1, the J call TRBJ1-2, with a weak D call TRBD1 (6 bases). The CDR3 contains 12 residues. V was cut by 7 bases and J by 7 bases, with 13 bases left in between. In germline, CDR1 is MNHNS, CDR2 SASEGT. The CDR3 DNA sequence: TGTGCCAGCAACGGACAGACCGGTGGCTACACCTTC. Amino acid sequence: CASNGQTGGYTF.

The table lists this clonotype with many counts. The chain uses TRBV7-3 and TRBJ2-3; no reliable D call. CDR1 is SGHTA and CDR2 is FQGTGA in the germline V gene. The CDR3 sequence is 14 residues long. Trimming took 2 bases from V and 1 from J, leaving 7 bases between them. The CDR3 DNA sequence: TGTGCCAGCAGCTTATCTCCGGGCACAGATACGCAGTATTTT. Translated, it gives CASSLSPGTDTQYF.

The chain joins TRBV11-3 to TRBJ1-1; D gene uncertain. V was cut by 3 bases and J by 3 bases, with 11 bases left in between. From germline, CDR1 is SGHNT and CDR2 YENEEA. This CDR3 spans 14 amino acids. CDR3 nucleotide sequence: TGTGCCAGCAGCTTGAAAAGGGTGTACACTGAAGCTTTCTTT. Translated: CASSLKRVYTEAFF.

This clonotype was seen a handful of times. The chain employs TRBV4-1 and TRBJ2-1; D is perhaps TRBD2 (6 bases). The V end lost 3 bases, the J end lost 6 bases, and 15 bases lay between the germline ends. This CDR3 has 15 amino acids. CDR1 and CDR2 from the germline V gene are MGHRA and YSYEKL. CDR3: CASSHPGTSGNEQFF. Written as DNA, the CDR3 is TGCGCCAGCAGCCACCCCGGGACTTCTGGCAATGAGCAGTTCTTC.

This clonotype was seen at least ten times. J is TRBJ2-1 and V is TRBV4-1; 8 positions match TRBD2. CDR3 length equals 16 residues. Germline trimming cut 1 base from V and 5 bases from J; bases unmatched to any gene: 7. Germline CDR1 reads MGHRA; CDR2 reads YSYEKL. Written as DNA, the CDR3 is TGCGCCAGCAGCCAAGTCATCGGCGGGAGGAACAATGAGCAGTTCTTC. It is translated as CASSQVIGGRNNEQFF.

This clonotype showed up just once. The rearrangement uses TRBV3-1 and TRBJ2-1, with TRBD1 matching 7 bases. The junction had 6 bases not matched to a gene; V was cut back by 1 base and J by 6 bases. Germline loops: CDR1 LGHDT, CDR2 YNNKEL (reference sequence). This CDR3 has 15 amino acids. Here the CDR3 DNA reads TGTGCCAGCAGCCAAGTACAGGGGTTGGGCAATGAGCAGTTCTTC. Translating gives CASSQVQGLGNEQFF.